This TCR beta chain was captured by sequencing in a study of radiation and T cells in renal cell carcinoma. J gave up 1 base and V 4 bases, and 2 bases lay outside the gene matches. CDR1 SGHRS and CDR2 YFSETQ come from the germline V gene. The CDR3 has 15 residues. Treatment defined: 15 Gy SBRT to primary tumor, nephrectomy 4 weeks later. Nephrectomy followed 15 Gy stereotactic body radiation by 4 weeks. Whole-study results and caveats: Sampling covered only about 0.96 g of each tumor.

As regards this clone: Its antigen is undetermined.

Produced via immunoSEQ multiplex PCR; TCRdb's table is partial and in-frame only. The table records around 10,000 clones, 63% of them present only once. Specimen: tumor tissue, collected from a patient whose treatment included radiotherapy and nephrectomy. The TCR was taken from a woman in her fifties or sixties with renal cell carcinoma. The chain joins TRBV5-1 to TRBJ2-1, with 10 bases identical to TRBD2. The CDR3: CASSTLAGSYNEQFF. CDR3 coding DNA: TGCGCCAGCAGCACACTAGCGGGGTCCTACAATGAGCAGTTCTTC. The complete variable domain, with remaining parts taken from reference TRBV5-1 and TRBJ2-1, reads KAGVTQTPRYLIKTRGQQVTLSCSPISGHRSVSWYQQTPGQGLQFLFEYFSETQRNKGNFPGRFSGRQFSNSRSEMNVSTLELGDSALYLCASSTLAGSYNEQFFGPGTRLTVL.